These T cell receptor beta chains were read from a single sample in a study of identifying expanded T cells in peripheral blood. The data were produced by immunoSEQ multiplex PCR, yet TCRdb's version contains in-frame clones alone and is incomplete. Here the sample spans 80,000 or so clones, almost 85% being singletons. The sequencing input was blood. Receptor source: a person aged 18 to 70 in good health. CDR3s include the opening cysteine and the closing phenylalanine or tryptophan. The D gene is left open where the match is weak. A row's size may be missing; if present it is once, few, many or a size class.

clone_size,j_call,v_call,d_call,cdr3_aa,cdr3_nt
.,TRBJ2-2,TRBV5-4,.,CASSRGGANTGELFF,TGTGCCAGCAGTAGAGGGGGTGCCAACACCGGGGAGCTGTTTTTT
few,TRBJ1-2,TRBV28,TRBD1,CASSLDRGLYGYTF,TGTGCCAGCAGCCTCGACAGGGGACTCTATGGCTACACCTTC
.,TRBJ2-2,TRBV21-1,.,CASRAPCGRGNTGELFF,TGTGCCAGCAGGGCCCCTTGCGGGAGAGGGAACACCGGGGAGCTGTTTTTT
once,TRBJ2-3,TRBV7-2,.,CASSLVAGRGTDTQYF,TGTGCCAGCAGCTTAGTAGCGGGTAGGGGGACAGATACGCAGTATTTT
.,TRBJ2-1,TRBV6-5,.,CASSYSGLAYNEQFF,TGTGCCAGCAGTTACTCCGGCCTAGCGTACAATGAGCAGTTCTTC
.,TRBJ2-3,TRBV28,TRBD2,CASSFVTSGRIADTQYF,TGTGCCAGCAGTTTCGTGACTAGCGGGAGGATCGCAGATACGCAGTATTTT
.,TRBJ2-7,TRBV29-1,.,CSVEAQDRTSYEQYF,TGCAGCGTTGAAGCGCAGGACAGAACCTCCTACGAGCAGTACTTC
.,TRBJ2-6,TRBV6-5,.,CASRPSGANVLTF,TGTGCCAGCCGCCCTTCTGGGGCCAACGTCCTGACTTTC
.,TRBJ1-5,TRBV5-4,.,CASQPGPNSNQPQHF,TGTGCCAGCCAGCCGGGACCTAATAGCAATCAGCCCCAGCATTTT
.,TRBJ2-1,TRBV29-1,TRBD2,CSVTGLAGGGYNEQFF,TGCAGCGTTACGGGACTAGCGGGAGGGGGGTACAATGAGCAGTTCTTC
.,TRBJ1-1,TRBV6-6,TRBD1,CASSQPGQRANTEAFF,TGTGCCAGCAGTCAGCCGGGACAGAGGGCGAACACTGAAGCTTTCTTT
.,TRBJ2-3,TRBV4-3,.,CASSQENRRTDTQYF,TGCGCCAGCAGCCAAGAGAACCGCCGCACAGATACGCAGTATTTT
.,TRBJ2-1,TRBV10-3,TRBD1,CAIRRTGASTHEQFF,TGTGCCATCAGAAGGACAGGGGCCTCGACCCATGAGCAGTTCTTC
once,TRBJ1-1,TRBV28,TRBD1,CASRAGGAGDTEAFF,TGTGCCAGCAGGGCAGGGGGCGCCGGGGACACTGAAGCTTTCTTT
few,TRBJ2-5,TRBV7-3,TRBD2,CASSPVTGGQETQYF,TGTGCCAGCAGCCCAGTAACGGGGGGACAAGAGACCCAGTACTTC
.,TRBJ1-1,TRBV14,.,CASSQDRVMNTEAFF,TGTGCCAGCAGCCAAGATAGAGTCATGAACACTGAAGCTTTCTTT
few,TRBJ2-7,TRBV11-2,.,CASSYGYYEQYF,TGTGCCAGCAGCTACGGATACTACGAGCAGTACTTC
.,TRBJ2-1,TRBV2,TRBD2,CASTPGTSGNNEQFF,TGTGCCAGCACTCCCGGGACTAGCGGGAACAATGAGCAGTTCTTC
.,TRBJ2-1,TRBV11-3,TRBD2,CASSPGTSEGEQFF,TGTGCCAGCAGCCCCGGGACTAGCGAAGGCGAGCAGTTCTTC
.,TRBJ2-1,TRBV7-9,TRBD2,CASNPGLAINEQFF,TGTGCCAGCAATCCGGGACTAGCGATCAATGAGCAGTTCTTC
.,TRBJ1-4,TRBV6-4,.,CASRRGGRTTNEKLFF,TGTGCCAGCAGGCGTGGCGGACGGACAACTAATGAAAAACTGTTTTTT
.,TRBJ2-7,TRBV9,TRBD1,CASSFRDRGTYEQYF,TGTGCCAGCAGTTTCAGGGACAGGGGGACCTACGAGCAGTACTTC
.,TRBJ2-5,TRBV19,.,CASSIVRKASSQETQYF,TGTGCCAGTAGTATAGTTCGGAAGGCATCCTCACAAGAGACCCAGTACTTC
.,TRBJ2-7,TRBV6-5,.,CASSYSGFEYEQYF,TGTGCCAGCAGTTACTCCGGGTTTGAGTACGAGCAGTACTTC
once,TRBJ2-7,TRBV18,.,CASSPPWRGADEQYF,TGTGCCAGCTCACCACCGTGGAGGGGAGCCGACGAGCAGTACTTC
.,TRBJ1-6,TRBV7-9,.,CASSPGSSYNSPLHF,TGTGCCAGCAGCCCAGGGAGCTCCTATAATTCACCCCTCCACTTT
.,TRBJ2-1,TRBV19,TRBD2,CASSIQRENNEQFF,TGTGCCAGTAGTATCCAGCGGGAGAACAATGAGCAGTTCTTC
.,TRBJ1-2,TRBV7-2,TRBD1,CASSFGTGVGYTF,TGTGCCAGCAGCTTCGGGACAGGGGTTGGCTACACCTTC
.,TRBJ2-5,TRBV4-1,.,CASSQDGRGSGETQYF,TGCGCCAGCAGCCAAGATGGTCGGGGGAGTGGAGAGACCCAGTACTTC
.,TRBJ2-2,TRBV2,.,CASSATRTGETGELFF,TGTGCCAGCAGCGCAACCAGGACCGGAGAAACCGGGGAGCTGTTTTTT
.,TRBJ2-3,TRBV9,.,CASSVAGEGGDTQYF,TGTGCCAGCAGCGTAGCGGGAGAGGGAGGAGATACGCAGTATTTT
.,TRBJ2-2,TRBV6-5,.,CASSPRGSNTGELFF,TGTGCCAGCAGCCCCCGAGGCTCGAACACCGGGGAGCTGTTTTTT
few,TRBJ2-7,TRBV7-9,TRBD1,CASSPPGQEYEQYF,TGTGCCAGCAGCCCCCCGGGACAGGAATACGAGCAGTACTTC
.,TRBJ2-7,TRBV27,.,CASSKSEGATYEQYF,TGTGCCAGCAGTAAATCGGAAGGGGCGACCTACGAGCAGTACTTC
.,TRBJ1-2,TRBV28,.,CASSPTPSTGNYGYTF,TGTGCCAGCAGTCCCACACCGTCGACAGGCAACTATGGCTACACCTTC
.,TRBJ2-1,TRBV7-6,TRBD2,CASSLPGTSGNEQFF,TGTGCCAGCAGCTTACCCGGAACTAGCGGCAATGAGCAGTTCTTC
.,TRBJ1-2,TRBV7-9,.,CASSLGSTEGGYTF,TGTGCCAGCAGCTTAGGGTCCACGGAAGGAGGCTACACCTTC